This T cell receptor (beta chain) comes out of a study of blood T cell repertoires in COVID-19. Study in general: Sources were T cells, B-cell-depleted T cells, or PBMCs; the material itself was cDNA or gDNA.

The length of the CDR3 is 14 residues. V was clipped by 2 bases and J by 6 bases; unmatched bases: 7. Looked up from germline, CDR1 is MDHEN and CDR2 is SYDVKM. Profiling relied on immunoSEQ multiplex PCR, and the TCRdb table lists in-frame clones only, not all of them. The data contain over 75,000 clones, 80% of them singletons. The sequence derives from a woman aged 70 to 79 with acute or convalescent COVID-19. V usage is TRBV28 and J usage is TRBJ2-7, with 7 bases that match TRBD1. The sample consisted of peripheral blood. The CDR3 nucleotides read TGTGCCAGCAGTTTAGACAGGGTTCTTGTCGAGCAGTACTTC. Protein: CASSLDRVLVEQYF.